What follows are 15 T cell receptor beta chains derived from one specimen sequenced in a study of glioma-infiltrating T cells. The iRepertoire nested amplicon-rescue multiplex PCR amplified TCR alpha and beta CDR3s from RNA. A single record per CDR3 protein comes from TCRdb applying MiXCR to the multiplex PCR reads. The repertoire holds roughly 120,000 distinct CDR3 sequences, roughly 25% seen once, with 13% to 15% in the top ten. The sequenced sample was glioma tissue, nonneoplastic brain tissue, or PBMCs (not recorded which). Source of these receptors: a human donor with low-grade glioma or glioblastoma, undergoing nonglioma brain surgery, or in good health (not recorded which).

In regard to this clonotype: This sequence may be a read error, since a much larger clone differs from it by one base. The chain combines TRBV14 with TRBJ2-1, with TRBD1 matching 7 bases. This CDR3 region has 15 residues. Germline V lookup: CDR1 SGHDN, CDR2 FVKESK. The DNA for the CDR3 is TGTGCCAGCAGCCTACCTGGGACAGTCGGCGGTGAGCAGCTCTTC. Translated, it gives CASSLPGTVGGEQLF.

The chain has TRBV29-1 and TRBJ2-7; weak D call: TRBD2 (7 bases). CDR1 and CDR2 from the germline V gene are SQVTM and ANQGSEA. This CDR3 is built from 11 residues. Trimming removed 6 bases from V and 8 bases from J, with 14 bases in between. The CDR3 bases are TGCAGCGTCGGGGGCGGGGGCAAGCAGTACTTC. Its protein is CSVGGGGKQYF.

There are many counts of this clonotype. The V call is TRBV7-9, the J call TRBJ1-1, with TRBD1 identical over 7 bases. Germline-derived CDR1 and CDR2 are SEHNR and FQNEAQ (reference sequence). The CDR3 runs 15 residues. V gave up 1 base and J gave up 0 bases; unmatched junction bases: 2. The DNA for the CDR3 is TGTGCCAGCAGCTTAGGCACAGGGGTGAACACTGAAGCTTTCTTT. Translation: CASSLGTGVNTEAFF.

This clonotype has only a few counts. V is TRBV3-1 and J is TRBJ1-2, with D uncertain. This CDR3 is built from 16 residues. The germline gives CDR1 LGHDT, CDR2 YNNKEL (reference sequence). V lost 1 base, J lost 0 bases, and 12 bases lay in between. The DNA for the CDR3 is TGTGCCAGCAGCCAAGTGACGTCGCTCGCTAACTATGGCTACACCTTC. Translating gives CASSQVTSLANYGYTF.

Turning to this clonotype: One base away lies a much larger clone, so this may be a sequencing read error. The V and J genes are TRBV6-2 or TRBV6-3 and TRBJ1-1, with D perhaps matching TRBD1 (6 bases). This CDR3 has 15 amino acids. With 5 bases removed from V and 3 bases from J, the gap between germline ends came to 16 bases. CDR1 is MNHEY, CDR2 SVGEGT, per germline. The CDR3 spells CASSPTGSRDTEAFF. DNA for the CDR3: TGTGCCAGCAGTCCCACAGGGTCCAGGGACACTGAAGCTTTCTTT.

This clonotype occurred many times. V gene TRBV12-3 or TRBV12-4 combines with J gene TRBJ1-4, with D possibly TRBD1 on 5 matching bases. The V end was cut by 6 bases, the J end by 4 bases, with 12 bases between. The CDR3 sequence is 14 residues long. CDR3 amino acids: CASRPPGRNEKLFF. The CDR3 DNA sequence: TGTGCCAGCAGACCTCCGGGACGTAATGAAAAACTGTTTTTT.

The sample holds many counts of this clonotype. The chain links TRBV6-1 to TRBJ2-2; 7 positions match TRBD1. This CDR3 contains 16 residues. In germline, CDR1 is MNHNS, CDR2 SASEGT. The trim removed 5 bases at V and 0 bases at J, leaving 6 bases unmatched. CDR3 loop: CASSLTGTANTGELFF. DNA for the CDR3: TGTGCCAGCAGTCTCACCGGGACAGCGAACACCGGGGAGCTGTTTTTT.

This chain connects TRBV4-1 to TRBJ2-1; perhaps TRBD2 as D (6 bases). V was pared by 1 base and J by 4 bases, with 14 bases between. This CDR3 region has 16 residues. CDR1 MGHRA and CDR2 YSYEKL come from the germline V gene. The CDR3 loop reads CASSQVLEGGYNEQFF. The CDR3 DNA follows: TGCGCCAGCAGCCAAGTACTAGAGGGAGGTTACAATGAGCAGTTCTTC.

This clonotype was recorded at least ten times. CDR3 bases: TGTGCCAGCTATTCCCCGGGACAGGGTGGATCCTACGAGCAGTACTTC. This sequence encodes CASYSPGQGGSYEQYF. The chain joins TRBV7-9 to TRBJ2-7; 9 bases agree with TRBD1. CDR1 and CDR2 (germline): SEHNR, FQNEAQ (reference sequence). CDR3 length: 16 amino acids. V lost 8 bases and J lost 1; bases outside the gene matches: 12.

This clonotype has just a few counts. The genes are TRBV29-1 and TRBJ1-3, with D possibly TRBD1 on 5 matching bases. Germline CDR1 reads SQVTM; CDR2 reads ANQGSEA. V was pared by 8 bases and J by 3 bases, with 11 bases between. The CDR3 totals 12 residues. The CDR3: CSIGDSGNTIYF. DNA for the CDR3: TGCAGCATCGGAGACAGTGGAAACACCATATATTTT.

This clonotype was found many times. The chain recombines TRBV6-1 with TRBJ2-5, with 9 positions matching TRBD2. Germline loops: CDR1 MNHNS, CDR2 SASEGT. The V and J ends lost 1 base and 6 bases, in that order; junction bases with no gene match: 15. The length of the CDR3 is 18 residues. CDR3 bases: TGTGCCAGCAGTGAAGATTTTTCCAGGCTAGCGGGAAGGAAGACCCAGTACTTC. This codes for CASSEDFSRLAGRKTQYF.

To note about this clonotype: A much larger clone differs by one base, so this may be a read error. V usage is TRBV20-1 and J usage is TRBJ2-7, with 11 bases identical to TRBD2. Germline values: CDR1 DFQATT, CDR2 SNEGSKA (reference sequence). Trimming cost V 6 bases and J 5 bases; bases outside gene matches: 6. The CDR3 has 13 residues. For the CDR3, the DNA is TGCAGTGCCCCGGGACTAGCGGACCACGAGCAGTACTTC. It yields the protein CSAPGLADHEQYF.

This clonotype was detected a few times. The V and J genes are TRBV7-8 and TRBJ2-1; D not resolved. Trimming took off 3 bases at V and 9 bases at J, with 9 bases between the two ends. The CDR3 is 12 amino acids. The germline V gene encodes CDR1 SGHVS and CDR2 FQNEAQ. The CDR3 here is CASSLQRGEQFF. In nucleotides, the CDR3 is TGTGCCAGCAGCTTGCAGCGAGGTGAGCAGTTCTTC. The complete variable domain, with remaining parts taken from reference TRBV7-8 and TRBJ2-1, reads GAGVSQSPRYKVAKRGQDVALRCDPISGHVSLFWYQQALGQGPEFLTYFQNEAQLDKSGLPSDRFFAERPEGSVSTLKIQRTQQEDSAVYLCASSLQRGEQFFGPGTRLTVL.

Comment on this clonotype: Compared with germline, one end of the junction differs, possibly owing to a read error. The V gene is TRBV6-6, the J gene TRBJ2-3, with TRBD2 identical over 12 bases. The CDR3 consists of 15 residues. The V gene's germline CDR1 is MNHNY and CDR2 SVGAGI (reference sequence). Here the CDR3 DNA reads TGTGCCAGCACCGAGACTAGCGGGAGTGGTGATAAGCAGTATTTT. This gives the protein CASTETSGSGDKQYF.

This clonotype was seen just once. The CDR3 carries no conserved terminal phenylalanine or tryptophan, so it likely arises from a read error. V is TRBV9 and J is TRBJ1-1, with 8 bases that match TRBD1. CDR3 length: 14 residues. Germline V gives CDR1 SGDLS, CDR2 YYNGEE. The J segment lost 2 bases and the V segment lost 2 bases, leaving 2 bases of the junction unmatched. CDR3 in DNA: TGTGCCAGCAGCGTTGGACAGGGTAACACTGAAGCTTTCCTT. This translates into CASSVGQGNTEAFL.